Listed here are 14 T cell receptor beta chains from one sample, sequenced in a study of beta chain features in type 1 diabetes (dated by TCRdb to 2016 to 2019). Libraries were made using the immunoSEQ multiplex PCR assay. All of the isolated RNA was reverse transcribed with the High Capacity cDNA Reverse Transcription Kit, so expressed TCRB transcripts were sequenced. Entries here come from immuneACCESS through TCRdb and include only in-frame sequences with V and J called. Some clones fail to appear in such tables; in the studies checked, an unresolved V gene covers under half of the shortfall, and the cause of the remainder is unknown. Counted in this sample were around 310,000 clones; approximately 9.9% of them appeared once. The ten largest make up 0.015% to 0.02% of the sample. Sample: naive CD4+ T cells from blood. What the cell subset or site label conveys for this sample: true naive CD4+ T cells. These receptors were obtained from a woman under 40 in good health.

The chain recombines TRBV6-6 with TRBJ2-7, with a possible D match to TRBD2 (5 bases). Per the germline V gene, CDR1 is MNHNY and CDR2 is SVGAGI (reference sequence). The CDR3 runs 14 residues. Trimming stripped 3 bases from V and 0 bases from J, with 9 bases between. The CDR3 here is CASSYEGISYEQYF. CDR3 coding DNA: TGTGCCAGCAGTTATGAGGGAATCTCCTACGAGCAGTACTTC.

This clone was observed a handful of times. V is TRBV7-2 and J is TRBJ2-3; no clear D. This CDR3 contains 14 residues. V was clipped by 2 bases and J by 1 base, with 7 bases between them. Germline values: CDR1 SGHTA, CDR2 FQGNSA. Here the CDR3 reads CASSLSRGTDTQYF. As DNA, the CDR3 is TGTGCCAGCAGCTTATCCCGGGGCACAGATACGCAGTATTTT.

The CDR3 DNA sequence: TGTGCCAGCAGCGAGGGACAGGCCTACACTGAAGCTTTCTTT. Amino acid sequence: CASSEGQAYTEAFF. The gene calls are TRBV6-5 and TRBJ1-1; 8 bases are a match to TRBD1. V lost 6 bases to trimming and J lost 3 bases; unmatched junction nucleotides: 6. The CDR3 is 14 residues long. Germline CDR1 reads MNHEY; CDR2 reads SVGAGI.

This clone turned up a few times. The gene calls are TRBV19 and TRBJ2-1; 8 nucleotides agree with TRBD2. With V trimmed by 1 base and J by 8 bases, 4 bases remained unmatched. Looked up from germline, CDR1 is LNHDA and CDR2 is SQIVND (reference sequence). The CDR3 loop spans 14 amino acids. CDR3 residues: CASSIVGLVDEQFF. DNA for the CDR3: TGTGCCAGTAGTATAGTGGGACTAGTCGATGAGCAGTTCTTC.

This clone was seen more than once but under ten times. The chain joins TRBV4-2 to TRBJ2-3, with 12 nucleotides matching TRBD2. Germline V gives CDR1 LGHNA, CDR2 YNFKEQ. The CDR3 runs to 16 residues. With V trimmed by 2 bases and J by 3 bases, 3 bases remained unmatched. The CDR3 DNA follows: TGTGCCAGCAGCCAACCTGGACTAGCGGGAACAGATACGCAGTATTTT. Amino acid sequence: CASSQPGLAGTDTQYF.

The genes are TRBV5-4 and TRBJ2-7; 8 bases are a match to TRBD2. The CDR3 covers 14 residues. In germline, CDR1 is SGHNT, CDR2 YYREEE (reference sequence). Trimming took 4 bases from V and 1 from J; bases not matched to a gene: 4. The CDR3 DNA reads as TGTGCCAGCAGCCAAACTAGCGGATCCTACGAGCAGTACTTC. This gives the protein CASSQTSGSYEQYF.

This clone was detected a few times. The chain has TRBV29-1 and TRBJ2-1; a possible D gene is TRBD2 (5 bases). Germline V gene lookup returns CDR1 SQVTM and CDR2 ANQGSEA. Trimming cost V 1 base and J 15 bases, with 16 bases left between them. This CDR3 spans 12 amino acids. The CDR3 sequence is CSVEGENETWFF. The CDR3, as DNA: TGCAGCGTTGAAGGGGAGAACGAAACCTGGTTCTTC.

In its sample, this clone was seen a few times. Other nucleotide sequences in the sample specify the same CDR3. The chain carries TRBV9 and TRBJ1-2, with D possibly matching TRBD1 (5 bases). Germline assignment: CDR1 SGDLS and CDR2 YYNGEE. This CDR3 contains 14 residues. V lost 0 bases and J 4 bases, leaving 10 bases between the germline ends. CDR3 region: CASSVDQGSYGYTF. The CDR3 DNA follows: TGTGCCAGCAGCGTAGATCAGGGCTCCTATGGCTACACCTTC.

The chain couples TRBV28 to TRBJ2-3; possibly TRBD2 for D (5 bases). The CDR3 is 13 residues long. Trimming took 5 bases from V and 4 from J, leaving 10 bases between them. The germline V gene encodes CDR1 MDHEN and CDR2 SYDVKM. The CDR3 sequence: CASSEGRADTQYF. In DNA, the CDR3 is TGTGCCAGCAGTGAGGGCCGTGCAGATACGCAGTATTTT.

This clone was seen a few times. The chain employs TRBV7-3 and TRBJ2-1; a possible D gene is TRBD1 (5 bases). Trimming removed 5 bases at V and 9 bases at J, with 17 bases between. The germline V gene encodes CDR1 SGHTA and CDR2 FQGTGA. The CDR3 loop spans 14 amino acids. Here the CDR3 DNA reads TGTGCCAGCAGCCTAAACCCCAGGGCGGTTGAGCAGTTCTTC. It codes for CASSLNPRAVEQFF.

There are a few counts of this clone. CDR3: CASSHANYRDGYTF. CDR3 nucleotides: TGTGCCAGCAGTCATGCCAACTACAGGGATGGCTACACCTTC. V usage is TRBV5-4 and J usage is TRBJ1-2, with a weak D call TRBD1 (6 bases). Germline V gene sequence: CDR1 SGHNT, CDR2 YYREEE (reference sequence). The ends were cut back, 5 bases at V and 6 bases at J, with 17 bases in the middle. The CDR3 consists of 14 residues.

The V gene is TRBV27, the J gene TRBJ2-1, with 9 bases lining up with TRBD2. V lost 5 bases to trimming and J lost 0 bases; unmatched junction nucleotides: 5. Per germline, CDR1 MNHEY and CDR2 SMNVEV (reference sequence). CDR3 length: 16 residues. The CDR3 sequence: CASSASGTLSYNEQFF. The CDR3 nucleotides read TGTGCCAGCAGTGCTAGCGGGACCCTCTCCTACAATGAGCAGTTCTTC.

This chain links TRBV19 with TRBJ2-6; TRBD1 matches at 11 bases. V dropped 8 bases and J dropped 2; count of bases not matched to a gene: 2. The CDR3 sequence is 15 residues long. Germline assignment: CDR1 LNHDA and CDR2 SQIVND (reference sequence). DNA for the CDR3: TGTGCCAGTTGGACAGGGGGCGCTGGGGCCAACGTCCTGACTTTC. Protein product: CASWTGGAGANVLTF. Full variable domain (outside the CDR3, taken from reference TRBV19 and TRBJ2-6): DGGITQSPKYLFRKEGQNVTLSCEQNLNHDAMYWYRQDPGQGLRLIYYSQIVNDFQKGDIAEGYSVSREKKESFPLTVTSAQKNPTAFYLCASWTGGAGANVLTFGAGSRLTVL.

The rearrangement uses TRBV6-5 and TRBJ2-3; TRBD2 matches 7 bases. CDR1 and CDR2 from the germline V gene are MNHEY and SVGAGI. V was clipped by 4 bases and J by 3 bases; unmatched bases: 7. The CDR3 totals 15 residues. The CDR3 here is CASSLRGRTTDTQYF. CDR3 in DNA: TGTGCCAGCAGTTTGCGCGGGAGAACGACAGATACGCAGTATTTT.